Reported below is one T cell receptor (beta chain). The antigen remains unidentified. The data originate from a study of cytomegalovirus exposure and HLA in healthy donors. Turning to the study itself: A later analysis reported the 120 or so validation repertoires used the same platform as the 500 to 800 first-cohort repertoires. Whole-study findings and limits: CMV antigen specificity of a few CMV-associated chains was confirmed in vitro. The listing of about 150 TCR beta chains classed them as cytomegalovirus-associated.

The ends lost 4 bases at V and 5 bases at J; junction bases unmatched: 8. Germline V gives CDR1 MDHEN, CDR2 SYDVKM. This CDR3 region has 15 residues. TCRdb's table, derived via immunoSEQ multiplex PCR, lists solely in-frame clones and lacks some. The sample has about 130,000 clones; roughly 89% are singletons. The sequenced sample consisted of PBMCs. The origin of this receptor is a man aged 25-45 years in good health and CMV-seronegative. The chain links TRBV28 to TRBJ2-3; 8 bases are shared with TRBD2. CDR3 sequence (DNA): TGTGCCAGCAGTTCTGCGGGGGGCCGGGGAGATACGCAGTATTTT. Encoded protein: CASSSAGGRGDTQYF.